The 19 T cell receptor beta chains given below trace back to one sample, sequenced in a study of T cells after yellow fever vaccination. TCRdb reanalysed the 5' RACE reads using MiXCR and keeps one entry per CDR3 protein. Among around 590,000 distinct CDR3 sequences listed, about 12% were seen once. Sequencing used PBMCs, obtained on the day of the yellow fever booster vaccination. The receptors were gathered from a young man who received the YFV17D yellow fever vaccine.

This CDR3 is CASSLGADSYEQYF. The CDR3 DNA is TGTGCCAGCAGCCTAGGGGCCGACTCCTACGAGCAGTACTTC. The chain links TRBV12-3 or TRBV12-4 to TRBJ2-7; weak D call: TRBD1 (5 bases). The CDR3 totals 14 residues. With 6 bases removed from V and 0 bases from J, the gap between germline ends came to 12 bases.

The chain's CDR3 is CASSRDRVRAFF. Written as DNA, the CDR3 is TGTGCCAGCAGCCGAGACAGGGTCCGTGCTTTCTTT. This chain joins TRBV6-2 or TRBV6-3 and TRBJ1-1; 7 bases align to TRBD1. Trimming took 6 bases from V and 11 from J; bases not matched to a gene: 9. CDR1 and CDR2 from the germline V gene are MNHEY and SVGEGT. The length of the CDR3 is 12 residues.

V gene TRBV6-5 combines with J gene TRBJ1-5; tentatively, D is TRBD1 (6 bases). Germline CDR1 reads MNHEY; CDR2 reads SVGAGI. The V end lost 2 bases, the J end lost 9 bases, and 14 bases lay between the germline ends. This CDR3 is 14 amino acids long. The CDR3 DNA sequence: TGTGCCAGCAGTTACGACAGGCATAGGGGGCCCCAGCATTTT. This encodes CASSYDRHRGPQHF.

This clonotype was seen only a few times. V usage is TRBV28 and J usage is TRBJ1-2; D uncertain. The CDR3 loop spans 14 amino acids. Trimming left V 3 bases short and J 8 bases short, with 16 bases between. Looked up from germline, CDR1 is MDHEN and CDR2 is SYDVKM. CDR3 coding DNA: TGTGCCAGCAGTTTGCCGGGTGATCACCCGGGCTACACCTTC. Translated, it gives CASSLPGDHPGYTF.

As for this clonotype: At one boundary the junction diverges from the germline segment, which might be a read error. The chain is built from TRBV7-9 and TRBJ2-7; D might be TRBD1 or TRBD2, each matching 5 bases. This CDR3 is built from 13 residues. Germline V gene sequence: CDR1 SEHNR, CDR2 FQNEAQ (reference sequence). CDR3: CASSPLGVGDSNF. The CDR3 bases are TGTGCCAGCAGTCCACTAGGGGTCGGGGATTCAAACTTC.

This clonotype was observed a few times. The genes are TRBV7-2 and TRBJ2-7; the D is unclear. The germline V gene encodes CDR1 SGHTA and CDR2 FQGNSA. V lost 2 bases and J lost 0, with 8 bases in between. The CDR3 spans 14 residues. CDR3: CASSLTRLSYEQYF. CDR3 nucleotides: TGTGCCAGCAGCTTAACGCGCCTCTCCTACGAGCAGTACTTC.

This clonotype was observed many times. The chain combines TRBV7-2 with TRBJ2-2, with D hard to call. In germline, CDR1 is SGHTA, CDR2 FQGNSA. CDR3 length: 14 residues. The germline V and J ends were trimmed by 1 base and 4 bases, with 7 bases remaining between them. The CDR3 loop reads CASSLEPITGELFF. The CDR3 bases are TGTGCCAGCAGCTTAGAGCCCATCACCGGGGAGCTGTTTTTT.

In nucleotides, the CDR3 is TGTGCCAGCACCACCCTCCTGGGGGGAGCTCTGGTCGATGAGCAGTTCTTC. Amino acids: CASTTLLGGALVDEQFF. The chain employs TRBV5-4 and TRBJ2-1; maybe TRBD2 (6 bases). The V end lost 6 bases, the J end lost 8 bases, and 27 bases lay between the germline ends. In germline, CDR1 is SGHNT, CDR2 YYREEE (reference sequence). CDR3 length: 17 amino acids.

There are a few counts of this clonotype. The chain recombines TRBV18 with TRBJ2-7; 8 nucleotides match TRBD2. The V segment lost 6 bases and the J segment 6 bases; nucleotides outside the gene matches: 10. CDR1 is KGHSH, CDR2 LQKENI, per germline. CDR3 length: 14 amino acids. DNA of the CDR3: TGTGCCAGCTCCCCAGTCGCGGGGGGCGGCGAGCAGTACTTC. Translated: CASSPVAGGGEQYF.

This clonotype was seen more than once but under ten times. This rearrangement joins TRBV6-2 or TRBV6-3 to TRBJ1-1; no definite D call. This CDR3 spans 18 amino acids. Germline CDR1 MNHEY, CDR2 SVGEGT. With 5 bases removed from V and 3 bases from J, the gap between germline ends came to 25 bases. DNA of the CDR3: TGTGCCAGCAGTCCTTGGCGCGGAAACAGCCCAGCGGACACTGAAGCTTTCTTT. Protein sequence: CASSPWRGNSPADTEAFF.

The rearrangement joins TRBV19 to TRBJ2-1; 7 bases line up with TRBD2. V lost 8 bases to trimming and J lost 4 bases; unmatched junction nucleotides: 8. Germline assignment: CDR1 LNHDA and CDR2 SQIVND (reference sequence). The CDR3 runs 14 residues. The CDR3: CASHAGAGYNEQFF. CDR3 sequence (DNA): TGTGCCAGTCACGCGGGAGCGGGGTACAATGAGCAGTTCTTC. Variable domain in full (rest from reference TRBV19 and TRBJ2-1): DGGITQSPKYLFRKEGQNVTLSCEQNLNHDAMYWYRQDPGQGLRLIYYSQIVNDFQKGDIAEGYSVSREKKESFPLTVTSAQKNPTAFYLCASHAGAGYNEQFFGPGTRLTVL.

CDR3 loop: CASSNRFGLAGGDEQFF. In DNA, the CDR3 is TGTGCCAGTAGTAATCGATTTGGACTAGCGGGAGGCGATGAGCAGTTCTTC. The chain joins TRBV19 to TRBJ2-1; TRBD2 matches at 14 bases. Germline V lookup: CDR1 LNHDA, CDR2 SQIVND (reference sequence). V shed 4 bases, J shed 8 bases, and the junction held 10 bases outside the gene matches. There are 17 residues in the CDR3.

This clonotype was picked up a small number of times. For the CDR3, the DNA is TGTGCCAGCAGTGGCCCAGGGATGATGAACACTGAAGCTTTCTTT. As protein: CASSGPGMMNTEAFF. The chain is built from TRBV12-3 or TRBV12-4 and TRBJ1-1; D is possibly TRBD1 (5 bases). This CDR3 contains 15 residues. The V gene lost 5 bases and the J gene lost 0 bases, with 13 bases spanning the gap.

In this sample, this clonotype turned up once. The chain is built from TRBV5-5 and TRBJ1-6; no firm D call. The CDR3 runs to 15 residues. Trimming removed 1 base at V and 3 bases at J, with 8 bases between. Germline values: CDR1 SGHKS, CDR2 YYEKEE (reference sequence). The CDR3 sequence: CASSLTSCYNSPLHF. In nucleotides, the CDR3 is TGTGCCAGCAGCTTGACGAGCTGCTATAATTCACCCCTCCACTTT.

This clonotype was seen only a few times. The chain has TRBV6-2 or TRBV6-3 and TRBJ2-7, with no clear D. Trimming left V 4 bases short and J 0 bases short, with 7 bases between. This CDR3 comprises 13 residues. CDR1 and CDR2 (germline): MNHEY, SVGEGT. CDR3 sequence: CASSWGASYEQYF. The CDR3 region has the DNA TGTGCCAGCAGTTGGGGTGCCTCCTACGAGCAGTACTTC.

This clonotype came up many times. This rearrangement joins TRBV12-3 or TRBV12-4 to TRBJ2-5; TRBD1 matches 7 bases. CDR3 length equals 14 residues. The J segment lost 3 bases and the V segment lost 3 bases, leaving 4 bases of the junction unmatched. CDR3 residues: CASSLQGEKETQYF. The CDR3 nucleotides are TGTGCCAGCAGTTTGCAGGGGGAAAAAGAGACCCAGTACTTC.

This clonotype was picked up a small number of times. The V and J genes are TRBV19 and TRBJ2-1, with D perhaps given as TRBD1 or TRBD2 (5 bases each). This CDR3 region has 15 residues. Trimming removed 5 bases at V and 2 bases at J, with 13 bases between. CDR1 is LNHDA and CDR2 is SQIVND in the germline V gene (reference sequence). The DNA for the CDR3 is TGTGCCAGTAGTCCCGGGACCCACACCTACAATGAGCAGTTCTTC. Translated: CASSPGTHTYNEQFF.

The rearrangement links TRBV7-9 to TRBJ2-7; 7 positions match TRBD1. Germline lookup yields CDR1 SEHNR and CDR2 FQNEAQ (reference sequence). The CDR3 loop spans 16 amino acids. Unmatched junction bases numbered 15, after V lost 8 bases and J lost 2 bases. The CDR3 protein is CASSSPGDRATYEQYF. Written as DNA, the CDR3 is TGTGCCAGCTCATCCCCAGGGGACAGAGCAACCTACGAGCAGTACTTC. Full variable domain (missing parts from reference TRBV7-9 and TRBJ2-7): DTGVSQNPRHKITKRGQNVTFRCDPISEHNRLYWYRQTLGQGPEFLTYFQNEAQLEKSRLLSDRFSAERPKGSFSTLEIQRTEQGDSAMYLCASSSPGDRATYEQYFGPGTRLTVT.

This chain connects TRBV4-3 to TRBJ1-1, with TRBD1 identical over 8 bases. This CDR3 has 16 amino acids. V was pared by 0 bases and J by 3 bases, with 6 bases of the junction left unmatched. Per germline, CDR1 LGHNA and CDR2 YSLEER. The CDR3 coding sequence is TGCGCCAGCAGCCAAGATCCCGGACAGGGATACACTGAAGCTTTCTTT. Translation gives CASSQDPGQGYTEAFF.